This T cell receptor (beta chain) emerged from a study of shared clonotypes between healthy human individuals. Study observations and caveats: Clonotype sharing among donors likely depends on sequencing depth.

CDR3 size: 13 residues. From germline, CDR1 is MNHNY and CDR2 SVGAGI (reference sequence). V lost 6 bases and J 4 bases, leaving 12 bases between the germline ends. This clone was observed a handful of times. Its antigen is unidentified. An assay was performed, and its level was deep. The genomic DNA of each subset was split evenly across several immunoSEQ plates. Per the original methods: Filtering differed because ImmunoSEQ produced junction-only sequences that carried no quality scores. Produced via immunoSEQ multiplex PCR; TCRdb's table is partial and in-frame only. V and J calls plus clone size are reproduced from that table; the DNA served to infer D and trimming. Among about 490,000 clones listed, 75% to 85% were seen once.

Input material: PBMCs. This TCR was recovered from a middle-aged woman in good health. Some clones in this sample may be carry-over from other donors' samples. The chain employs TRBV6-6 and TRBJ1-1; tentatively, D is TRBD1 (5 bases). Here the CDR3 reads CASSGGGITEAFF. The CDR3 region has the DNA TGTGCCAGCAGCGGGGGGGGAATCACTGAAGCTTTCTTT.